This passage covers 5 T cell receptor beta chains from one sample sequenced in a study of CD8+ T cells in alopecia areata. As to treatment: oral pan-JAK inhibitor, 5-10 mg twice daily. Sequencing relied on a cDNA template that was reverse transcribed from extracted RNA. TCRdb's table, derived via immunoSEQ multiplex PCR, lists solely in-frame clones and lacks some. Here the sample spans 150,000 to 200,000 clones, just over 65% being singletons. The sample in question was CD4+ T cells sorted from blood, obtained at week 4, from a patient treated with tofacitinib. The receptors here all came from a human donor with alopecia areata.

The genes are TRBV6-6 and TRBJ2-5; D tentatively fits TRBD1 or TRBD2 (6 bases each). V was trimmed by 6 bases and J by 5 bases, leaving 16 bases between them. CDR1 and CDR2 (germline): MNHNY, SVGAGI (reference sequence). CDR3 length: 14 residues. CDR3 coding DNA: TGTGCCAGCAGCCCCGGGGGCCTCGGCGAGACCCAGTACTTC. Its translation is CASSPGGLGETQYF.

This clone was counted once. The J gene is TRBJ1-5, the V gene TRBV30; D not resolved. V dropped 8 bases and J dropped 2 bases, with 10 bases sitting between them. This CDR3 region has 12 residues. CDR1 is GTSNPN, CDR2 SVGIG, per germline (reference sequence). This chain's CDR3 is CALRRGNQPQHF. CDR3 nucleotide sequence: TGTGCCCTCCGCCGGGGCAATCAGCCCCAGCATTTT.

This clone was detected only a few times. This rearrangement joins TRBV6-5 to TRBJ1-1, with a tentative D call TRBD1 (5 bases). The CDR3 contains 14 residues. The V gene lost 8 bases and the J gene lost 4 bases, with 17 bases spanning the gap. CDR1 is MNHEY, CDR2 SVGAGI, per germline. The CDR3 bases are TGTGCCAGCGGTGGGGCTAAAGCGGGCACTGAAGCTTTCTTT. Amino acids: CASGGAKAGTEAFF.

The V call is TRBV4-1, the J call TRBJ1-4; D gene uncertain. Germline assignment: CDR1 MGHRA and CDR2 YSYEKL. Trimming removed 0 bases from V and 4 bases from J, with 12 bases in between. The length of the CDR3 is 16 residues. The CDR3, as DNA: TGCGCCAGCAGCCAAGATCTTGCCAGCCTTAATGAAAAACTGTTTTTT. It specifies CASSQDLASLNEKLFF.

V is TRBV5-6 and J is TRBJ1-1; possibly TRBD1 for D (5 bases). Trimming took off 1 base at V and 6 bases at J, with 13 bases between the two ends. Germline V CDR1 and CDR2: SGHDT, YYEEEE. CDR3 size: 14 residues. The CDR3 loop reads CASSLPGTLAEAFF. The CDR3 nucleotides read TGTGCCAGCAGCTTGCCAGGGACTTTAGCTGAAGCTTTCTTT.